Each of the 22 T cell receptor beta chains below was sequenced from the same sample in a study of T-cell reconstitution after alpha-beta-depleted transplantation in children. Unique molecular identifiers tagged the TCRbeta library. MiXCR was run by TCRdb on the PCR reads, yielding one entry per CDR3 protein. Of approximately 220,000 distinct CDR3 sequences listed, roughly a sixth are singletons. The specimen was PBMCs, mostly from graft donor cells, collected 360 days after TCRalphabeta/CD19-depleted stem cell transplant. The receptors stem from a male patient aged 2-10 years who had a stem cell transplant for acute lymphoblastic leukemia, so the T cells may come from the graft donor.

The chain recombines TRBV7-2 with TRBJ1-1; 8 nucleotides match TRBD1. The V gene end was trimmed by 5 bases and the J gene end by 6 bases; junction bases not matched to a gene: 14. This CDR3 has 16 amino acids. Germline V gene sequence: CDR1 SGHTA, CDR2 FQGNSA. CDR3 DNA sequence: TGTGCCAGCAGCCCGATTGGCGGGCAGGGGGCCGCTGAAGCTTTCTTT. Translated: CASSPIGGQGAAEAFF.

This clonotype was seen only a few times. DNA of the CDR3: TGCGCCAGCAGCCACCAAAGCCGGGACGGCCATAATGAAAAACTGTTTTTT. This encodes CASSHQSRDGHNEKLFF. J is TRBJ1-4 and V is TRBV5-1; tentative D call: TRBD1 (5 bases). Germline-derived CDR1 and CDR2 are SGHRS and YFSETQ. The length of the CDR3 is 17 residues. V was cut by 4 bases and J by 4 bases, with 20 bases left in between.

The chain combines TRBV11-1 with TRBJ2-1; 8 bases fit TRBD2. Germline assignment: CDR1 SGHAT and CDR2 FQDESV (reference sequence). The V and J ends lost 1 base and 2 bases, in that order; junction bases with no gene match: 10. This CDR3 region has 18 residues. The CDR3 region is CASSLDGRLAGPYNEQFF. The CDR3 DNA is TGTGCCAGCAGCTTAGACGGTCGGCTAGCGGGCCCCTACAATGAGCAGTTCTTC.

The genes are TRBV12-3 or TRBV12-4 and TRBJ2-5; no clear D gene. The CDR3 has 14 residues. V dropped 3 bases and J dropped 6 bases, with 14 bases sitting between them. The CDR3 sequence: CASSFSSRGQTQYF. Here the CDR3 DNA reads TGTGCCAGCAGTTTCTCCTCAAGAGGTCAGACCCAGTACTTC.

This clonotype was seen only a few times. The rearrangement links TRBV12-3 or TRBV12-4 to TRBJ1-6; TRBD1 matches 9 bases. The CDR3 is 13 amino acids. The trim removed 7 bases at V and 17 bases at J, leaving 12 bases unmatched. CDR3 DNA: TGTGCCAGCACTTTGGGACAGGGAATTCGTGTCCACTTT. This codes for CASTLGQGIRVHF.

In its sample, this clonotype was seen a few times. The genes are TRBV7-9 and TRBJ2-7; D possibly corresponds to TRBD2 (6 bases). The CDR3 has 14 amino acids. V was cut by 5 bases and J by 8 bases, with 19 bases left in between. Germline lookup yields CDR1 SEHNR and CDR2 FQNEAQ (reference sequence). The CDR3 sequence is CASSQEAGKDKQYF. CDR3 nucleotides: TGTGCCAGCAGCCAAGAGGCGGGGAAGGACAAGCAGTACTTC.

This clonotype was counted at least ten times. As DNA, the CDR3 is TGTGCCAGCAAGGGTTCCTTTCACTATGGCTACACCTTC. This gives the protein CASKGSFHYGYTF. The chain recombines TRBV27 with TRBJ1-2; D is unresolved. The germline V and J ends were trimmed by 7 bases and 3 bases, with 12 bases remaining between them. Germline CDR1 and CDR2: MNHEY and SMNVEV (reference sequence). The CDR3 contains 13 residues.

This clonotype was found a few times. The rearrangement joins TRBV19 to TRBJ2-5, with D perhaps matching TRBD1 or TRBD2 (5 bases each). Germline CDR1 and CDR2: LNHDA and SQIVND (reference sequence). The V gene lost 5 bases and the J gene lost 5 bases, with 18 bases spanning the gap. The CDR3 extends over 15 amino acids. The CDR3 nucleotides read TGTGCCAGTAGTGCCCCTGAGAGGGGCGGTGAGACCCAGTACTTC. Its protein is CASSAPERGGETQYF.

This clonotype was detected a few times. The chain couples TRBV6-5 to TRBJ2-7, with D hard to call. Germline lookup yields CDR1 MNHEY and CDR2 SVGAGI. Trimming took 0 bases from V and 1 from J, leaving 7 bases between them. The CDR3 covers 14 residues. The CDR3 reads CASSYSASSYEQYF. CDR3 bases: TGTGCCAGCAGTTACTCAGCTTCTTCCTACGAGCAGTACTTC.

The chain uses TRBV5-5 and TRBJ2-2, with D tentatively TRBD2 (5 bases). Germline V gene lookup returns CDR1 SGHKS and CDR2 YYEKEE (reference sequence). Trimming removed 2 bases at V and 2 bases at J, with 7 bases between. The CDR3 has 14 amino acids. This CDR3 reads CASSFPSNTGELFF. DNA for the CDR3: TGTGCCAGCAGCTTCCCTAGCAACACCGGGGAGCTGTTTTTT.

The chain links TRBV7-9 to TRBJ1-5, with D hard to call. The germline V and J ends were trimmed by 5 bases and 4 bases, with 9 bases remaining between them. Germline CDR1 is SEHNR and CDR2 is FQNEAQ (reference sequence). The CDR3 runs to 13 residues. The CDR3 DNA reads TGTGCCAGCAGCCTGAACCAAAATCAGCCCCAGCATTTT. This codes for CASSLNQNQPQHF.

This clonotype came up many times. The CDR3 loop is CASSLGQDNEQFF. CDR3 DNA: TGTGCCAGCAGTTTAGGGCAGGACAATGAGCAGTTCTTC. The genes are TRBV12-3 or TRBV12-4 and TRBJ2-1, with D hard to call. Trimming stripped 1 base from V and 5 bases from J, with 6 bases between. The CDR3 is made up of 13 amino acids.

This clonotype was counted a few times. This chain connects TRBV6-5 to TRBJ2-3; 8 bases match TRBD1. This CDR3 is built from 15 residues. With V trimmed by 2 bases and J by 1 base, 2 bases remained unmatched. Per germline, CDR1 MNHEY and CDR2 SVGAGI. The CDR3, as DNA: TGTGCCAGCAGTTACCCGACAGGGGGCACAGATACGCAGTATTTT. Protein sequence: CASSYPTGGTDTQYF.

J is TRBJ1-6 and V is TRBV20-1; the D gene is possibly TRBD1 (6 bases). This CDR3 has 13 amino acids. V gave up 3 bases and J gave up 11 bases, with 14 bases separating them. Germline V gene sequence: CDR1 DFQATT, CDR2 SNEGSKA (reference sequence). In DNA form, the CDR3 reads TGCAGTGCTAGCGAGGGGGTTCGGGCACCCCTCCACTTT. Its translation: CSASEGVRAPLHF.

In its sample, this clonotype was seen many times. This chain uses TRBV20-1 with TRBJ2-7; 9 bases match TRBD1. Germline V CDR1 and CDR2: DFQATT, SNEGSKA (reference sequence). The V and J ends lost 0 bases and 2 bases, in that order; junction bases with no gene match: 5. The CDR3 is made up of 15 amino acids. The CDR3: CSARDPRQGAYEQYF. For the CDR3, the DNA is TGCAGTGCTAGAGATCCCAGACAGGGGGCCTACGAGCAGTACTTC.

This chain connects TRBV5-1 to TRBJ2-7; 8 positions agree with TRBD1. Trimming at V came to 3 bases and at J to 3 bases, leaving 8 bases not matched to a gene. CDR1 is SGHRS and CDR2 is YFSETQ in the germline V gene. The CDR3 loop spans 15 amino acids. The CDR3, as DNA: TGCGCCAGCAGCTCTCCAGGGGGCGCGTTCTACGAGCAGTACTTC. Translating gives CASSSPGGAFYEQYF.

This clonotype was recorded a few times. CDR3 amino acids: CASSWQRTYEQYF. The CDR3, as DNA: TGTGCCAGCAGTTGGCAGCGGACCTACGAGCAGTACTTC. The chain combines TRBV28 with TRBJ2-7; possible D gene TRBD2, 5 bases. Germline assignment: CDR1 MDHEN and CDR2 SYDVKM. V was clipped by 4 bases and J by 2 bases, with 9 bases between them. The CDR3 totals 13 residues.

There are a few counts of this clonotype. V and J are TRBV9 and TRBJ2-7; D is undetermined. Germline loops: CDR1 SGDLS, CDR2 YYNGEE. This CDR3 has 12 amino acids. Trimming cost V 4 bases and J 5 bases, with 10 bases left between them. The CDR3 spells CASSLRGDEQYF. The CDR3 DNA reads as TGTGCCAGCAGCCTAAGAGGAGACGAGCAGTACTTC. The variable domain in full, completed from reference TRBV9 and TRBJ2-7, reads DSGVTQTPKHLITATGQRVTLRCSPRSGDLSVYWYQQSLDQGLQFLIQYYNGEERAKGNILERFSAQQFPDLHSELNLSSLELGDSALYFCASSLRGDEQYFGPGTRLTVT.

This clonotype was seen a handful of times. The V gene is TRBV28, the J gene TRBJ2-7; TRBD1 is a possible D gene (6 bases). The CDR3 covers 13 residues. Trimming took off 6 bases at V and 7 bases at J, with 16 bases between the two ends. In germline, CDR1 is MDHEN, CDR2 SYDVKM. The CDR3 sequence is CASSLDSPREQYF. CDR3 sequence (DNA): TGTGCCAGCAGCCTGGACAGCCCTAGAGAGCAGTACTTC.

The table lists this clonotype with a few counts. The genes are TRBV10-3 and TRBJ2-2; perhaps TRBD1 as D (6 bases). Germline V gene lookup returns CDR1 ENHRY and CDR2 SYGVKD. There are 11 residues in the CDR3. With 10 bases removed from V and 5 bases from J, the gap between germline ends came to 8 bases. Written as DNA, the CDR3 is TGTGCCACTACAGGGACCGGGGAGCTGTTTTTT. The encoded protein is CATTGTGELFF.

This chain joins TRBV12-3 or TRBV12-4 and TRBJ1-1; TRBD1 matches at 10 bases. The V segment lost 6 bases and the J segment 4 bases; nucleotides outside the gene matches: 2. This CDR3 contains 13 residues. This CDR3 is CASRRTGGTEAFF. In DNA form, the CDR3 reads TGTGCCAGCAGGCGGACAGGGGGCACTGAAGCTTTCTTT.

This clonotype has more than one count but fewer than ten. The chain couples TRBV12-3 or TRBV12-4 to TRBJ2-7; 7 positions agree with TRBD1. The CDR3 has 15 residues. V lost 5 bases and J lost 6; bases outside the gene matches: 13. CDR3 bases: TGTGCCAGCAGTCGCTCACAGGGACAGTCCGGCGAGCAGTACTTC. Amino acids: CASSRSQGQSGEQYF.